Detailed here is one T cell receptor beta chain. The data stem from a study of blood T cell repertoires in COVID-19. Germline-derived CDR1 and CDR2 are SGHRS and YFSETQ. CDR3 length equals 18 residues. V gave up 4 bases and J gave up 4 bases, with 25 bases separating them. The participants were between roughly 18 and 89 years old and came from 20 to 30 US areas. The repertoire was sequenced with immunoSEQ multiplex PCR; TCRdb's copy has only in-frame clones and lacks some. The sample lists approximately 300,000 clones; roughly 86% were seen once. The source material was PBMCs or T cells enriched from blood (not recorded which). The source is a woman younger than 45 who had recovered from COVID-19. V gene TRBV5-1 combines with J gene TRBJ2-3; TRBD1 is a possible D gene (6 bases). The CDR3 loop reads CASSRSPFVRDIPDTQYF. For the CDR3, the DNA is TGCGCCAGCAGCCGCAGCCCCTTCGTAAGGGACATTCCAGATACGCAGTATTTT.